Presented here are 7 T cell receptor beta chains from one specimen sequenced in a study of PD-1 blockade in classical Hodgkin lymphoma. The assay was immunoSEQ multiplex PCR, and TCRdb's table has in-frame clones only and misses some. The sample shows 70,000 or so clones, about 94% of them seen only once. The time point denotes: newly diagnosed, previously untreated cHL patient sample. The sequenced sample was peripheral blood mononuclear cells (PBMCs). These TCRs come from a human donor with classical Hodgkin lymphoma.

The rearrangement uses TRBV2 and TRBJ1-4, with TRBD1 as a possible D gene (6 bases). This CDR3 spans 14 amino acids. The V gene's germline CDR1 is SNHLY and CDR2 FYNNEI. Between the trimmed V and J ends, which lost 4 bases and 8 bases, there was a span of 14 bases. In DNA form, the CDR3 reads TGTGCCAGCAGTGGCAGGGGCACGAAGGAAAAACTGTTTTTT. It encodes CASSGRGTKEKLFF. The full variable domain, in which reference TRBV2 and TRBJ1-4 provide the parts outside the CDR3, is EPEVTQTPSHQVTQMGQEVILRCVPISNHLYFYWYRQILGQKVEFLVSFYNNEISEKSEIFDDQFSVERPDGSNFTLKIRSTKLEDSAMYFCASSGRGTKEKLFFGSGTQLSVL.

The chain links TRBV19 to TRBJ2-7; 9 bases line up with TRBD1. CDR3 length: 21 amino acids. V lost 6 bases and J lost 0; bases outside the gene matches: 24. CDR1 is LNHDA and CDR2 is SQIVND in the germline V gene (reference sequence). CDR3 sequence (DNA): TGTGCCAGTAGCCCCCCTTGGATCCGGGACAGGGCCGAACTTCCCTCCTACGAGCAGTACTTC. Translating it yields CASSPPWIRDRAELPSYEQYF.

This chain connects TRBV6-1 to TRBJ2-2; tentatively, D is TRBD1 (6 bases). This CDR3 comprises 14 residues. Germline V CDR1 and CDR2: MNHNS, SASEGT. V was pared by 8 bases and J by 0 bases, with 10 bases between. The chain's CDR3 is CASVGTSNTGELFF. CDR3 sequence (DNA): TGTGCCAGCGTGGGGACATCGAACACCGGGGAGCTGTTTTTT.

The chain recombines TRBV5-6 with TRBJ2-5; 8 bases map to TRBD1. This CDR3 is built from 15 residues. From germline, CDR1 is SGHDT and CDR2 YYEEEE. The V segment lost 0 bases and the J segment 7 bases; nucleotides outside the gene matches: 8. The DNA for the CDR3 is TGTGCCAGCAGCTTGGTCGGTCAGGGGGCGACGACCCAGTACTTC. Protein: CASSLVGQGATTQYF. Full variable domain (missing parts from reference TRBV5-6 and TRBJ2-5): DAGVTQSPTHLIKTRGQQVTLRCSPKSGHDTVSWYQQALGQGPQFIFQYYEEEERQRGNFPDRFSGHQFPNYSSELNVNALLLGDSALYLCASSLVGQGATTQYFGPGTRLLVL.

V usage is TRBV5-1 and J usage is TRBJ2-3; TRBD2 matches at 7 bases. The germline gives CDR1 SGHRS, CDR2 YFSETQ. The CDR3 runs 15 residues. V shed 1 base and J 0 bases; nucleotides not matched to a gene: 2. CDR3 region: CASSLRTSSTDTQYF. CDR3 nucleotide sequence: TGCGCCAGCAGCTTGAGGACTAGTAGCACAGATACGCAGTATTTT.

This chain uses TRBV19 with TRBJ2-2; D is undetermined. This CDR3 is built from 13 residues. The germline gives CDR1 LNHDA, CDR2 SQIVND (reference sequence). V lost 1 base to trimming and J lost 5 bases, with 5 bases between them. The CDR3 here is CASSIGATGELFF. CDR3 coding DNA: TGTGCCAGTAGTATAGGAGCAACCGGGGAGCTGTTTTTT.

V and J are TRBV19 and TRBJ1-2; a weak D match, TRBD1 (6 bases). CDR3 length: 14 amino acids. Germline CDR1 reads LNHDA; CDR2 reads SQIVND (reference sequence). Trimming removed 7 bases at V and 5 bases at J, with 17 bases between. DNA of the CDR3: TGTGCCAGTACGGTGGACAGATGGGGGTATGGCTACACCTTC. This translates into CASTVDRWGYGYTF.